One TCR beta chain is described in this entry. What it binds is unknown. The repertoire was sequenced with immunoSEQ multiplex PCR; TCRdb's copy has only in-frame clones and lacks some. This repertoire includes more than 45,000 clones. The data were obtained in a study of Tregs in tolerant kidney transplant recipients. Notes on the study in general: Findings come from small patient numbers and require larger validation.

Unstimulated regulatory T cells (CD4+CD25+CD127-), CD4+CD25- non-regulatory cells, CD4 and CD8 cells were FACS-sorted from thawed PBMCs. Here the sequenced sample was CD4+ T cells from blood, taken before the transplant. This clonotype originated in a human donor who received a combined kidney and bone marrow transplant.

CDR3 DNA (partial): TGCAGTGTTCCCAGCGGGAGTGGAGAGACC. Protein: CSVPSGSGET. The full CDR3 protein is CSVPSGSGETQYF. The chain employs TRBV20-1 and TRBJ2-5; 8 bases map to TRBD2. The missing CDR3 end, 3 residues past where the read stops, is filled in from the germline J gene. CDR1 and CDR2 (germline): DFQATT, SNEGSKA (reference sequence). The CDR3 has 13 residues. The ends lost 7 bases at V and 4 bases at J; junction bases unmatched: 8.